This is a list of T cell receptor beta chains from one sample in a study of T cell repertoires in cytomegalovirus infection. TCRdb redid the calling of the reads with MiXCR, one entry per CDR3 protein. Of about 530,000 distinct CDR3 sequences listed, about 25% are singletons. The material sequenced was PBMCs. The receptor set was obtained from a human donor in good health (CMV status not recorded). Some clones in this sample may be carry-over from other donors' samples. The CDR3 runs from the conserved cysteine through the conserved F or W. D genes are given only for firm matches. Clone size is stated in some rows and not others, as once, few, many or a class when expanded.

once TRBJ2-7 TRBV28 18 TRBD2 CASSPLGTSGRSSYEQYF TGTGCCAGCAGTCCCCTAGGGACTAGCGGTAGGAGCTCCTACGAGCAGTACTTC
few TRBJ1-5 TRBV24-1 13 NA CATSDTTVEPQHF TGTGCCACCAGTGATACAACGGTGGAGCCCCAGCATTTT
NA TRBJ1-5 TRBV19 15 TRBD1 CASSIGQVWEQPQHF TGTGCCAGTAGTATTGGACAGGTTTGGGAACAGCCCCAGCATTTT
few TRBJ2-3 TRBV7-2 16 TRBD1 CASSLFGQGATDTQYF TGTGCCAGCAGCTTATTTGGACAGGGGGCAACAGATACGCAGTATTTT
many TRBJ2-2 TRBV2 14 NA CASSEGRGTGELFF TGTGCCAGCAGTGAGGGCAGGGGAACCGGGGAGCTGTTTTTT
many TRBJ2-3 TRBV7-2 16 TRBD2 CASSLELAGATDTQYF TGTGCCAGCAGCCTCGAACTAGCGGGAGCCACAGATACGCAGTATTTT
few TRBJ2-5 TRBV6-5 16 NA CASSYTQYKSGETQYF TGTGCCAGCAGTTACACCCAATATAAGTCTGGGGAGACCCAGTACTTC
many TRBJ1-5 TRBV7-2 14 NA CASSFRGQGQPQHF TGTGCCAGCAGCTTCCGGGGTCAGGGACAGCCCCAGCATTTT
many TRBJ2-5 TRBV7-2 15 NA CASRVGPGVQETQYF TGTGCCAGCAGGGTAGGGCCGGGGGTTCAAGAGACCCAGTACTTC
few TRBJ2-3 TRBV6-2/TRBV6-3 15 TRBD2 CASRTSLAGADTQYF TGTGCCAGTCGTACAAGTCTAGCGGGAGCAGATACGCAGTATTTT
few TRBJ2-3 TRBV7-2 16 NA CASSLVAGSVPDTQYF TGTGCCAGCAGCTTAGTAGCAGGGTCAGTTCCAGATACGCAGTATTTT
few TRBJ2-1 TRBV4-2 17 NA CASSQSTRSVSYNEQFF TGTGCCAGCAGCCAGTCAACTAGATCCGTATCCTACAATGAGCAGTTCTTC
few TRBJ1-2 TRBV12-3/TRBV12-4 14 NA CASSSWGGNYGYTF TGTGCCAGCAGTTCATGGGGGGGAAACTATGGCTACACCTTC
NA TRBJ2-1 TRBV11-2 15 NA CASSFSQFAYNEQFF TGTGCCAGCAGCTTTTCCCAGTTTGCCTACAATGAGCAGTTCTTC
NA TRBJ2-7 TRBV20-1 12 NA CSARDPATAEYF TGCAGTGCTAGAGATCCTGCTACGGCGGAGTACTTC
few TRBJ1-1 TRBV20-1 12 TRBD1 CSASKGATEAFF TGCAGTGCTAGCAAGGGGGCGACTGAAGCTTTCTTT
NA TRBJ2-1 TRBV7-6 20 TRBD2 CASSLLVTSGRNPWYNEQFF TGTGCCAGCAGCTTACTTGTGACTAGCGGGAGGAATCCCTGGTACAATGAGCAGTTCTTC